This is a list of T cell receptor beta chains from one sample in a study of blood T cell repertoires in COVID-19. Assay: immunoSEQ multiplex PCR; the TCRdb copy retains only in-frame clones and omits some. In the table there are under 150,000 clones, 75% to 90% of which are singletons. The material sequenced was peripheral blood. These receptors were collected from a woman in her sixties or seventies with COVID-19, enrolled during active disease. Each CDR3 is given with its conserved first and last residue. Fields, in order: clone size, J gene, V gene, CDR3 protein. The size of a clone is reported for some rows only, either as once, few or many, or as a class for expanded clones.

clone_size: -
j_call: TRBJ2-7
v_call: TRBV3-1/TRBV3-2
cdr3_aa: CASSFGTAGGSSYEQYF

clone_size: few
j_call: TRBJ1-2
v_call: TRBV5-1
cdr3_aa: CASSLEHGNYGYTF

clone_size: -
j_call: TRBJ1-5
v_call: TRBV28
cdr3_aa: CASRQPLGAIQPQHF

clone_size: -
j_call: TRBJ1-1
v_call: TRBV14
cdr3_aa: CASSQARWGHSAAFF

clone_size: -
j_call: TRBJ2-3
v_call: TRBV19
cdr3_aa: CASSITSGGGLDTQYF

clone_size: -
j_call: TRBJ2-5
v_call: TRBV6-5
cdr3_aa: CASRGTSGKETQYF

clone_size: -
j_call: TRBJ2-3
v_call: TRBV29-1
cdr3_aa: CSVEDQSTDTQYF

clone_size: few
j_call: TRBJ1-5
v_call: TRBV18
cdr3_aa: CASSLRNSNQPQHF

clone_size: few
j_call: TRBJ1-2
v_call: TRBV29-1
cdr3_aa: CSVDRGPGGYTF

clone_size: -
j_call: TRBJ2-2
v_call: TRBV29-1
cdr3_aa: CSVPRGTGELFF

clone_size: -
j_call: TRBJ2-7
v_call: TRBV5-4
cdr3_aa: CASSFAGYEQYF

clone_size: -
j_call: TRBJ2-1
v_call: TRBV5-1
cdr3_aa: CASSPVPIQGEEGNEQFF

clone_size: once
j_call: TRBJ2-7
v_call: TRBV4-1
cdr3_aa: CASSQDDDRGNEQYF

clone_size: -
j_call: TRBJ1-1
v_call: TRBV6-2/TRBV6-3
cdr3_aa: CASSYELRETEAFF

clone_size: -
j_call: TRBJ1-5
v_call: TRBV6-5
cdr3_aa: CASNRGSRPQHF

clone_size: -
j_call: TRBJ2-5
v_call: TRBV3-1/TRBV3-2
cdr3_aa: CASSQDAQGKETQYF

clone_size: -
j_call: TRBJ2-7
v_call: TRBV18
cdr3_aa: CASSADRVSYEQYF

clone_size: -
j_call: TRBJ1-1
v_call: TRBV5-1
cdr3_aa: CASSSRQAGYTEAFF

clone_size: few
j_call: TRBJ1-3
v_call: TRBV3-1/TRBV3-2
cdr3_aa: CASSDGQGWTSSGNTIYF

clone_size: -
j_call: TRBJ1-2
v_call: TRBV5-1
cdr3_aa: CASSFGGQDRYTF

clone_size: -
j_call: TRBJ2-3
v_call: TRBV11-2
cdr3_aa: CASSWTSGVAGDTQYF

clone_size: -
j_call: TRBJ1-1
v_call: TRBV5-4
cdr3_aa: CASKGGTEAFF

clone_size: -
j_call: TRBJ1-4
v_call: TRBV5-1
cdr3_aa: CASSTNPGTGGEKLFF

clone_size: -
j_call: TRBJ1-1
v_call: TRBV11-2
cdr3_aa: CASSFNEDTEAFF

clone_size: few
j_call: TRBJ1-2
v_call: TRBV18
cdr3_aa: CASSPVRFDGYTF

clone_size: few
j_call: TRBJ2-1
v_call: TRBV15
cdr3_aa: CATSRVGAEVNEQFF

clone_size: -
j_call: TRBJ1-2
v_call: TRBV7-9
cdr3_aa: CASSLADSYGYTF

clone_size: once
j_call: TRBJ2-7
v_call: TRBV27
cdr3_aa: CASSLSGSGTGLYEQYF

clone_size: medium-sized
j_call: TRBJ2-7
v_call: TRBV7-7
cdr3_aa: CASSLGAGGPYEQYF

clone_size: once
j_call: TRBJ1-6
v_call: TRBV25-1
cdr3_aa: CASSRGFSEPLHF

clone_size: -
j_call: TRBJ1-2
v_call: TRBV30
cdr3_aa: CAWGQGGNYGYTF

clone_size: once
j_call: TRBJ1-5
v_call: TRBV9
cdr3_aa: CASSAGTGAGKPQHF

clone_size: -
j_call: TRBJ1-5
v_call: TRBV6-5
cdr3_aa: CASREVAYSNQPQHF

clone_size: -
j_call: TRBJ1-1
v_call: TRBV20-1
cdr3_aa: CSAPMNTEAFF

clone_size: -
j_call: TRBJ1-6
v_call: TRBV4-2
cdr3_aa: CASSQGFRGSSYNSPLHF

clone_size: few
j_call: TRBJ1-2
v_call: TRBV7-8
cdr3_aa: CASSAVSSNYGYTF

clone_size: -
j_call: TRBJ1-1
v_call: TRBV19
cdr3_aa: CASSAGLTNTEAFF

clone_size: -
j_call: TRBJ2-3
v_call: TRBV30
cdr3_aa: CAWSVRGGFTDTQYF

clone_size: once
j_call: TRBJ1-1
v_call: TRBV9
cdr3_aa: CASSVADRVRTEAFF

clone_size: once
j_call: TRBJ2-5
v_call: TRBV2
cdr3_aa: CASSAFFQETQYF

clone_size: -
j_call: TRBJ1-1
v_call: TRBV6-6
cdr3_aa: CASRGTGVSNTEAFF

clone_size: -
j_call: TRBJ1-1
v_call: TRBV19
cdr3_aa: CASSIGRASTEAFF

clone_size: -
j_call: TRBJ2-7
v_call: TRBV7-8
cdr3_aa: CASSLGGTGIYEQYF

clone_size: -
j_call: TRBJ2-7
v_call: TRBV4-3
cdr3_aa: CASSQGIQGIYEQYF

clone_size: -
j_call: TRBJ1-4
v_call: TRBV18
cdr3_aa: CASSPGPATNEKLFF

clone_size: -
j_call: TRBJ2-5
v_call: TRBV2
cdr3_aa: CASSEASYSGVRQETQYF

clone_size: -
j_call: TRBJ1-3
v_call: TRBV10-3
cdr3_aa: CAISEGQGSGNTIYF

clone_size: few
j_call: TRBJ1-2
v_call: TRBV6-5
cdr3_aa: CASRSDRDYGYTF

clone_size: -
j_call: TRBJ1-1
v_call: TRBV9
cdr3_aa: CASSVSRDRGDTEAFF

clone_size: -
j_call: TRBJ1-5
v_call: TRBV2
cdr3_aa: CASSRQGALSQPQHF

clone_size: once
j_call: TRBJ2-2
v_call: TRBV5-4
cdr3_aa: CASSKRLAGDTGELFF

clone_size: -
j_call: TRBJ1-3
v_call: TRBV15
cdr3_aa: CATSRDRGTGNTIYF